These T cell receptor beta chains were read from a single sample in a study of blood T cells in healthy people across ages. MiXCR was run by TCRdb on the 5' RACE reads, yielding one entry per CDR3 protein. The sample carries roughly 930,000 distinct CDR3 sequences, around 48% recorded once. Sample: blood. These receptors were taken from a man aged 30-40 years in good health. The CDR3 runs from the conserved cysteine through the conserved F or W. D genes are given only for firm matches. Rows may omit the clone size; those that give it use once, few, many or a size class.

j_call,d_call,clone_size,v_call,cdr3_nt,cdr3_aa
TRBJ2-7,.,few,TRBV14,TGTGCCACCTCGGACGGATCCTACGAGCAGTACTTC,CATSDGSYEQYF
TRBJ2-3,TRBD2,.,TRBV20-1,TGCAGTGCCGCTAGCGGGGGTAGCACAGATACGCAGTATTTT,CSAASGGSTDTQYF
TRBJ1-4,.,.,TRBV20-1,TGCAGTGCCCCCGGGGCAGGGACCGTTGCAACTAATGAAAAACTGTTTTTT,CSAPGAGTVATNEKLFF
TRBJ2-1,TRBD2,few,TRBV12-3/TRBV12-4,TGTGCCAGCGGACAATATCTAGCGGGGGGCCACAATGAGCAGTTCTTC,CASGQYLAGGHNEQFF
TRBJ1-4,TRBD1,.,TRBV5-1,TGCGCCAGCAGCGTCGGAAGGACAGGGGCTAATGAAAAACTGTTTTTT,CASSVGRTGANEKLFF
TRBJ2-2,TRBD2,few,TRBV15,TGTGCCACCAGCAGGTCTCCTGCGGGGGTCCGGGAGCTGTTTTTT,CATSRSPAGVRELFF
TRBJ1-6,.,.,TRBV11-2,TGTGCCAGCAGCGCAAAGGGTTGGGGATCACCCCTCCACTTT,CASSAKGWGSPLHF
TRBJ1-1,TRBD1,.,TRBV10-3,TGTGCCATCAGTGGGGACAGATCGAACACTGAAGCTTTCTTT,CAISGDRSNTEAFF
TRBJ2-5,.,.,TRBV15,TGTGCCACCAGCAGGACTAGAGATCAAGAGACCCAGTACTTC,CATSRTRDQETQYF
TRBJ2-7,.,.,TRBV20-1,TGCAGTGCTGCGTTGCCAGCTCTATACGAGCAGTACTTC,CSAALPALYEQYF
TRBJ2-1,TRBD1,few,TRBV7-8,TGTGCCAGCAGCGCTCCCGACAGGGGCTCCTACAATGAGCAGTTCTTC,CASSAPDRGSYNEQFF
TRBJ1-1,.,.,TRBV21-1,TGTGCCAGCAGCAAATTGGGCAGGAGGGGAGCGATGAACACTGAAGCTTTCTTT,CASSKLGRRGAMNTEAFF
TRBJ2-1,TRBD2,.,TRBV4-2,TGTGCCAGCAGCCCAGGAGGACTAGCGGGGGGCAATGAGCAGTTCTTC,CASSPGGLAGGNEQFF
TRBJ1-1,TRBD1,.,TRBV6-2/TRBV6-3,TGTGCCAGCTTTTGGGACAGAAACGCTGAAGCTTTCTTT,CASFWDRNAEAFF
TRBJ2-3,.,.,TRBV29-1,TGCAGCGGAGGCGGCACTCCTAGCACAGATACGCAGTATTTT,CSGGGTPSTDTQYF
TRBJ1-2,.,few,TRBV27,TGTGCCAGCAGTGACCTGTATGGCTACACCTTC,CASSDLYGYTF
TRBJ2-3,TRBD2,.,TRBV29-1,TGCAGCGTTGGACTAGCGGGGGGCCGGTATACGCAGTATTTT,CSVGLAGGRYTQYF
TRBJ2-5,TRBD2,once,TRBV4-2,TGTGCCAGCAGCCAAGGCTTGTCAGGACTAGCGGGGGTAAGAGAGACCCAGTACTTC,CASSQGLSGLAGVRETQYF
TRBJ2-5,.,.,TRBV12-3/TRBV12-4,TGTGCCAGCAGTTTTGGGGCAGCGCAAGAGACCCAGTACTTC,CASSFGAAQETQYF
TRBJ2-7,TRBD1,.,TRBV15,TGTGCCACCAGCAGACAGGGGGCCCTCTACGAGCAGTACTTC,CATSRQGALYEQYF
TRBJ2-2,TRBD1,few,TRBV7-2,TGTGCCAGCAGCACCAGCCTAACAGGGGCCGGGGAGCTGTTTTTT,CASSTSLTGAGELFF
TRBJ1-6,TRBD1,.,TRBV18,TGTGCCAGCTCACCAATTGGCGGACAGGGCGCCAAGTTTTCACCCCTCCACTTT,CASSPIGGQGAKFSPLHF
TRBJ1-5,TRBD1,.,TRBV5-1,TGCGCCAGCAGCGACGGGACAGGAAGACAGCCCCAGCATTTT,CASSDGTGRQPQHF
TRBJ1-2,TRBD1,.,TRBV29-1,TGCAGCGTTCCGGGGCAGGGGGCGGGCTATGGCTACACCTTC,CSVPGQGAGYGYTF
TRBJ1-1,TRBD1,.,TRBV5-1,TGCGCCAGCAGCTCCGGGACAGGGTCTCCTGAAGCTTTCTTT,CASSSGTGSPEAFF
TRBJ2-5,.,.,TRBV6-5,TGTGCCAGCAGTTACGCAGGGAGTGCCCAAGAGACCCAGTACTTC,CASSYAGSAQETQYF
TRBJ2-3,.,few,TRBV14,TGTGCCAGCAGCCAAGGAATCACCCAGAGTGAAAGCACAGATACGCAGTATTTT,CASSQGITQSESTDTQYF
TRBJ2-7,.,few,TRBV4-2,TGTGCCAGCAGCCAAGACCCCGGAGTATTGAACGAGCAGTACTTC,CASSQDPGVLNEQYF
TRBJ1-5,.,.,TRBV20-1,TGCAGTGCTAGAATCCTCTATAGCAATCAGCCCCAGCATTTT,CSARILYSNQPQHF
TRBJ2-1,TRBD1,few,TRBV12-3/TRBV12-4,TGTGCCAGCAGTTTACGGACAGGGCGCAATGAGCAGTTCTTC,CASSLRTGRNEQFF
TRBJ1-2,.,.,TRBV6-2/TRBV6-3,TGTGCCAGCACCGCGGAGGTTGACTATGGCTACACCTTC,CASTAEVDYGYTF
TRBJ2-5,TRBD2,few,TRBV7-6,TGTGCCAGCAGCTACACTAGCGGGGCAGGGGAGACCCAGTACTTC,CASSYTSGAGETQYF
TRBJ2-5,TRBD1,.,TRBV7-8,TGTGCCAGCAGCTCCGACGCTATGGCAGGGGGAGAGCAGTACTTC,CASSSDAMAGGEQYF
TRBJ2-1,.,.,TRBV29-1,TGCAGCGTTGAGACCCCGGGGTGGATCCGTGAGCAGTTCTTC,CSVETPGWIREQFF
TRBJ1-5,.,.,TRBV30,TGTGCCTGGAGTGGGGGACTGACTACAGATAGCAATCAGCCCCAGCATTTT,CAWSGGLTTDSNQPQHF
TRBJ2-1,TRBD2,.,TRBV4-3,TGCGCCAGCAGCCAAGAAAGCTCGACTAGCGCCTACAATGAGCAGTTCTTC,CASSQESSTSAYNEQFF
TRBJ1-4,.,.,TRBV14,TGTGCCAGCAGCCACGTCACGTTAACAGGGTCAACTAATGAAAAACTGTTTTTT,CASSHVTLTGSTNEKLFF
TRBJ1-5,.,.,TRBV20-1,TGCAGTGCTCCCGTCGGGCGGAGCAATCAGCCCCAGCATTTT,CSAPVGRSNQPQHF
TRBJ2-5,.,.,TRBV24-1,TGTGCCACCAGTGATACCTTAGAGACCCAGTACTTC,CATSDTLETQYF
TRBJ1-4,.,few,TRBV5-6,TGTGCCAGCAGCTTGTTGGATTTTGGAGAAAATGAAAAACTGTTTTTT,CASSLLDFGENEKLFF
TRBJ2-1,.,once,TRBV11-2,TGTGCCAGCAGCTTAGACCTTAGTAGTGGTGAGCAGTTCTTC,CASSLDLSSGEQFF
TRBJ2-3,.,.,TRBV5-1,TGCGCCAGCAGCTCGTGGTCAAGCACAGATACGCAGTATTTT,CASSSWSSTDTQYF
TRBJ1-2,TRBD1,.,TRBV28,TGTGCCAGCAGTTCGGGACAGGGTGGTGGGTATGGCTACACCTTC,CASSSGQGGGYGYTF
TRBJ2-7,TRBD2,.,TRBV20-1,TGCAGTGCAGTAGCGGGGGGATTCTACAATGAGCAGTACTTC,CSAVAGGFYNEQYF
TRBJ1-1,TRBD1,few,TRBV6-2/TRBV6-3,TGTGCCAGCAGTTACTCGAATGGACAGGGGGGCCCTGAAGCTTTCTTT,CASSYSNGQGGPEAFF
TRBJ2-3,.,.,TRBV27,TGTGCCAGCAGCACCTTCTCGGGGGGCACAGATACGCAGTATTTT,CASSTFSGGTDTQYF
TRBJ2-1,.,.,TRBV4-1,TGCGCCAGCAGCCAAGACCCCCCGACTGGAAGCTCCTACAATGAGCAGTTCTTC,CASSQDPPTGSSYNEQFF
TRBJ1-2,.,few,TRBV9,TGTGCCAGCAGCGTTGCGGAGGGGGGTCATGGCTACACCTTC,CASSVAEGGHGYTF
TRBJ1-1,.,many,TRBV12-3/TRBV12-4,TGTGCCAGCAGCTTAAGGGAGGGCACTGAAGCTTTCTTT,CASSLREGTEAFF
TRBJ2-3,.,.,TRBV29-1,TGCAGCGTTGACCCTACCTCCATGGGTTATACGCAGTATTTT,CSVDPTSMGYTQYF
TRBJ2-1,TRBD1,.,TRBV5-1,TGCGCCAGCAGCACGGGACAGGGTCATGAGCAGTTCTTC,CASSTGQGHEQFF
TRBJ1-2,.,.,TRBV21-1,TGTGCCAGCAGCACCCGCGGAAACTATGGCTACACCTTC,CASSTRGNYGYTF
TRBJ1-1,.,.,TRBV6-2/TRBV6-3,TGTGCCAGCAGTTACAGGAAGACTGCGAACACTGAAGCTTTCTTT,CASSYRKTANTEAFF